These T cell receptor beta chains were read from a single sample in a study of blood T cell repertoires in COVID-19. Profiling relied on immunoSEQ multiplex PCR, and the TCRdb table lists in-frame clones only, not all of them. The sample lists about 160,000 clones, about 87% occurring once. Material for sequencing was peripheral blood. These receptor sequences come from an older woman who had recovered from COVID-19. Each CDR3 is given with its conserved first and last residue. A D gene is named only where the DNA matches it firmly. Clone size appears in some rows only: once, few, many, or a class for an expanded clone.

CATTVSRGYGYTF,TGTGCCACGACGGTGTCCAGGGGATATGGCTACACCTTC,-,TRBV19,few,13,TRBJ1-2
CASSRGGPLHF,TGTGCCAGCAGTAGGGGGGGGCCCCTCCACTTT,-,TRBV12-3/TRBV12-4,-,11,TRBJ1-6
CASSRSGGSYNEQFF,TGCGCCAGCAGCCGGAGCGGGGGCTCCTACAATGAGCAGTTCTTC,TRBD2,TRBV4-3,-,15,TRBJ2-1
CATSDYEEKLFF,TGTGCCACCAGTGATTACGAGGAAAAACTGTTTTTT,-,TRBV24-1,-,12,TRBJ1-4
CASSLSRGEAFF,TGTGCCAGCAGCTTATCCAGGGGTGAAGCTTTCTTT,-,TRBV7-9,-,12,TRBJ1-1
CASSIGGWTEAFF,TGTGCCAGTAGTATAGGAGGGTGGACTGAAGCTTTCTTT,-,TRBV19,few,13,TRBJ1-1
CASRPWDSPYGYTF,TGTGCCAGCAGGCCCTGGGACAGCCCCTATGGCTACACCTTC,TRBD1,TRBV27,-,14,TRBJ1-2
CAISPPGQGWDGYTF,TGTGCCATCTCCCCCCCGGGACAGGGCTGGGATGGCTACACCTTC,TRBD1,TRBV6-5,-,15,TRBJ1-2
CASTLLAGVTDTQYF,TGTGCCAGCACGTTACTAGCGGGGGTTACAGATACGCAGTATTTT,TRBD2,TRBV7-9,-,15,TRBJ2-3
CASSRGGSGGGPDTQYF,TGTGCCAGCAGCCGAGGGGGTAGCGGGGGAGGCCCAGATACGCAGTATTTT,TRBD2,TRBV7-8,-,17,TRBJ2-3
CASSTTGTYEQYF,TGTGCCAGTAGTACGACAGGGACCTACGAGCAGTACTTC,TRBD1,TRBV19,-,13,TRBJ2-7
CASSLVGAQGSEQFF,TGTGCCAGCAGCTTAGTAGGAGCACAGGGGAGTGAGCAGTTCTTC,TRBD1,TRBV7-3,-,15,TRBJ2-1
CASSQELSFGSGTEAFF,TGCGCCAGCAGCCAAGAATTGAGTTTTGGATCGGGCACTGAAGCTTTCTTT,-,TRBV4-3,-,17,TRBJ1-1
CASSYDGGADTIYF,TGTGCCAGCAGTTACGATGGGGGCGCAGACACCATATATTTT,-,TRBV6-6,-,14,TRBJ1-3
CASIEREGQLNTEAFF,TGTGCCAGCATTGAGAGGGAGGGCCAGTTGAACACTGAAGCTTTCTTT,-,TRBV2,many,16,TRBJ1-1
CASSTQTGDEQYF,TGCGCCAGCAGCACTCAGACAGGGGACGAGCAGTACTTC,TRBD1,TRBV5-1,-,13,TRBJ2-7
CASSLEGVPPHF,TGCGCCAGCAGCTTGGAGGGGGTCCCCCCACACTTC,-,TRBV5-1,-,12,TRBJ2-7
CATSRDRGETQYF,TGTGCCACCAGCAGAGATCGGGGAGAGACCCAGTACTTC,-,TRBV15,-,13,TRBJ2-5
CASSLVKGAGDRYGYTF,TGTGCCAGCAGCTTAGTGAAGGGGGCTGGGGACAGATATGGCTACACCTTC,TRBD1,TRBV11-2,-,17,TRBJ1-2
CASSSWGGMADTQYF,TGTGCCAGCTCCTCTTGGGGGGGGATGGCAGATACGCAGTATTTT,TRBD2,TRBV19,-,15,TRBJ2-3
CAWVPGQGYGYTF,TGTGCCTGGGTCCCGGGACAGGGGTATGGCTACACCTTC,TRBD1,TRBV30,-,13,TRBJ1-2
CASSLQGSAGYTF,TGTGCCAGCAGCTTACAGGGTTCTGCTGGCTACACCTTC,-,TRBV11-2,-,13,TRBJ1-2
CASSGGQGADTGELFF,TGTGCCAGCAGCGGGGGACAGGGGGCTGACACCGGGGAGCTGTTTTTT,TRBD1,TRBV5-4,-,16,TRBJ2-2
CASRGQNQETQYF,TGTGCCAGTAGAGGACAGAACCAAGAGACCCAGTACTTC,-,TRBV19,many,13,TRBJ2-5
CASSIDPGRQYF,TGTGCCAGTAGTATAGATCCAGGAAGGCAGTACTTC,-,TRBV19,-,12,TRBJ2-7
CASSRGEGSREQYF,TGTGCCAGCAGTCGCGGGGAGGGGTCCCGGGAGCAGTACTTC,TRBD2,TRBV27,-,14,TRBJ2-7
CASSLLASGVGEQFF,TGTGCCAGCAGCTTGCTTGCTAGCGGGGTTGGTGAGCAGTTCTTC,TRBD2,TRBV7-6,-,15,TRBJ2-1
CASSLTGQVGTEAFF,TGTGCCAGCAGCTTAACAGGACAGGTGGGCACTGAAGCTTTCTTT,TRBD1,TRBV7-2,-,15,TRBJ1-1
CASSVASDSLYEQYF,TGTGCCAGCAGCGTAGCTTCGGACAGTTTATACGAGCAGTACTTC,-,TRBV9,-,15,TRBJ2-7
CASTHGQGATASYNEQFF,TGTGCCAGCACCCATGGGCAGGGGGCAACTGCCTCCTACAATGAGCAGTTCTTC,TRBD1,TRBV9,-,18,TRBJ2-1
CASSFNTGGASGELFF,TGTGCCAGCAGCTTTAACACAGGGGGCGCCTCCGGGGAGCTGTTTTTT,TRBD1,TRBV7-6,-,16,TRBJ2-2
CASSGDSNFEAFF,TGTGCCAGCAGTGGGGACAGCAACTTTGAAGCTTTCTTT,TRBD1,TRBV2,-,13,TRBJ1-1
CASSAPGLRGRDEQFF,TGTGCCAGCAGCGCCCCGGGACTACGAGGGCGCGATGAGCAGTTCTTC,TRBD2,TRBV9,once,16,TRBJ2-1
CASSMRDRDTEAFF,TGTGCCAGTAGTATGCGGGATCGGGACACTGAAGCTTTCTTT,-,TRBV19,few,14,TRBJ1-1
CASSDLGLAGETQYF,TGTGCCAGCAGTGATTTGGGACTGGCGGGGGAGACCCAGTACTTC,-,TRBV2,-,15,TRBJ2-5
CASSLGTATNTGELFF,TGCGCCAGCAGCTTGGGGACTGCGACCAACACCGGGGAGCTGTTTTTT,-,TRBV5-1,-,16,TRBJ2-2
CASSSQGQGGNEQFF,TGTGCCAGCAGCTCCCAGGGACAGGGTGGCAATGAGCAGTTCTTC,TRBD1,TRBV11-3,-,15,TRBJ2-1
CASSQGTGDSGNTIYF,TGTGCCAGCTCGCAGGGGACAGGGGACTCTGGAAACACCATATATTTT,TRBD1,TRBV18,-,16,TRBJ1-3
CASTRRGGQDTQYF,TGTGCCAGCACTCGCCGGGGTGGGCAAGATACGCAGTATTTT,-,TRBV5-5,-,14,TRBJ2-3
CAISGIDMLSSYNEQFF,TGTGCCATCAGTGGAATTGACATGCTCAGCTCCTACAATGAGCAGTTCTTC,-,TRBV10-3,-,17,TRBJ2-1
CASRGLNEKLFF,TGTGCCAGTAGGGGGCTTAATGAAAAACTGTTTTTT,-,TRBV19,-,12,TRBJ1-4
CASSPWTGNNEQFF,TGTGCCAGCAGTCCTTGGACAGGGAACAATGAGCAGTTCTTC,TRBD1,TRBV3-1/TRBV3-2,-,14,TRBJ2-1
CASSSLAGDGSSTQYF,TGTGCCAGCAGCTCCCTAGCGGGGGACGGGTCGAGTACGCAGTATTTT,TRBD2,TRBV5-5,-,16,TRBJ2-3
CASSERSSSYNSPLHF,TGTGCCAGCAGCGAGAGGTCGAGCTCCTATAATTCACCCCTCCACTTT,-,TRBV2,-,16,TRBJ1-6
CASRYPGLAGGLDNEQFF,TGTGCCAGCAGGTACCCGGGACTAGCGGGGGGCCTAGACAATGAGCAGTTCTTC,TRBD2,TRBV28,-,18,TRBJ2-1
CASSPRQGPYNEQFF,TGTGCCAGCAGTCCCCGTCAGGGGCCCTACAATGAGCAGTTCTTC,-,TRBV27,-,15,TRBJ2-1
CASSIPAGGQETQYF,TGTGCCAGCAGCATCCCAGCGGGGGGGCAAGAGACCCAGTACTTC,TRBD2,TRBV5-4,-,15,TRBJ2-5